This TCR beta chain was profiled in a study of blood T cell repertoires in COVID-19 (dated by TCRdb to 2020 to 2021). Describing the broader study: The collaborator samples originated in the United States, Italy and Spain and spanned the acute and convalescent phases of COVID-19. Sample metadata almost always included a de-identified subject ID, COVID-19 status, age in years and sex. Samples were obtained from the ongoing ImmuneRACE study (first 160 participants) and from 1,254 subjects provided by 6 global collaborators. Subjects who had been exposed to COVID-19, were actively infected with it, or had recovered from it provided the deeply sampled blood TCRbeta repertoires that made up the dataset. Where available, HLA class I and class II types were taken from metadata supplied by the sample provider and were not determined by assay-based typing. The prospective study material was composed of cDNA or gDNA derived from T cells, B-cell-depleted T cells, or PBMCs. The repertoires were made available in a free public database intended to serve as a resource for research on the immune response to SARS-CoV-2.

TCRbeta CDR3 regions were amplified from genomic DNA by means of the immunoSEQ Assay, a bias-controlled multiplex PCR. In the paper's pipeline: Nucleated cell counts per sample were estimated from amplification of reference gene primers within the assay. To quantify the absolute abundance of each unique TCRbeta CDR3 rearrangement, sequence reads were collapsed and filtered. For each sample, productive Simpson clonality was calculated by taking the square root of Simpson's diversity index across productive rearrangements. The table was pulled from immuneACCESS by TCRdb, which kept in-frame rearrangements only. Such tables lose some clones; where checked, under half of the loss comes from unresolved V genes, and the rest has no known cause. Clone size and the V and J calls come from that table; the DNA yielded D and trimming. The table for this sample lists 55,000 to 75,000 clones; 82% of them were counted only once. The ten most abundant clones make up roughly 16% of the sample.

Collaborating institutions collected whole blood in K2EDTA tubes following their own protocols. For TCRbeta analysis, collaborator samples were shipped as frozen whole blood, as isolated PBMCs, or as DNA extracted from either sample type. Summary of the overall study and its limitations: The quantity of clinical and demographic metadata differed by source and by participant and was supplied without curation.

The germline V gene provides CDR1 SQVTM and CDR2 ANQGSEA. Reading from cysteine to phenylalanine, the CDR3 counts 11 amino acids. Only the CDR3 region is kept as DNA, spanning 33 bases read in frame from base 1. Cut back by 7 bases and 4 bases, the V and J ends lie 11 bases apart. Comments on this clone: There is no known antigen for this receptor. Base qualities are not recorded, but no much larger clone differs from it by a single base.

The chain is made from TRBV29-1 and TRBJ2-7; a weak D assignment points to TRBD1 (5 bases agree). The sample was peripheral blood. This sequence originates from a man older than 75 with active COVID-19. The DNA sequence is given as TGCAGCGGGCTGACAGATTACGAGCAGTACTTC. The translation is CSGLTDYEQYF.